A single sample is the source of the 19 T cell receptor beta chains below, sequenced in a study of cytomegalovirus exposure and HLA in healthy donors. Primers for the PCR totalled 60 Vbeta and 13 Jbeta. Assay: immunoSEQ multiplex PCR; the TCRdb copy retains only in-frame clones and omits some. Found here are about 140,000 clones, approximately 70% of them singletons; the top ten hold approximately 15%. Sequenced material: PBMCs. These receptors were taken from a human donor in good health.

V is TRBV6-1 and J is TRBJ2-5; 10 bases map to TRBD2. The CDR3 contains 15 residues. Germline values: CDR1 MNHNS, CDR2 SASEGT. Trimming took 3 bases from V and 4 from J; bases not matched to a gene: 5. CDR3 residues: CASSESGGAGETQYF. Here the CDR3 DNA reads TGTGCCAGCAGTGAGAGCGGGGGGGCAGGAGAGACCCAGTACTTC.

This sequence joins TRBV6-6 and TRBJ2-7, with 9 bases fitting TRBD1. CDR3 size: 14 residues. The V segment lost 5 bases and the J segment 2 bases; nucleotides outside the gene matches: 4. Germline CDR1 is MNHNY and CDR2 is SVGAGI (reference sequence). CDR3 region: CASSQGQGPYEQYF. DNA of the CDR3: TGTGCCAGCAGTCAGGGACAGGGCCCCTACGAGCAGTACTTC.

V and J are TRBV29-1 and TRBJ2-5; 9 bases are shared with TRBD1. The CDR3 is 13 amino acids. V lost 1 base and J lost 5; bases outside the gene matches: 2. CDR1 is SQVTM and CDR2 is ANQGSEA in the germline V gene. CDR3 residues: CSVEGDRDETQYF. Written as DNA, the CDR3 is TGCAGCGTTGAAGGGGACAGGGATGAGACCCAGTACTTC. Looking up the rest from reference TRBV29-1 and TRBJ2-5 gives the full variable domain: SAVISQKPSRDICQRGTSLTIQCQVDSQVTMMFWYRQQPGQSLTLIATANQGSEATYESGFVIDKFPISRPNLTFSTLTVSNMSPEDSSIYLCSVEGDRDETQYFGPGTRLLVL.

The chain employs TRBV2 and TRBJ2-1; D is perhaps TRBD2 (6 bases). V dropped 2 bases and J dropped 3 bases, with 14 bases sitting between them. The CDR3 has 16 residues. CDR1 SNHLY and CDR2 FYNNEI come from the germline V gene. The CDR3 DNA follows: TGTGCCAGCAGTGAATTGGGCGGGAACTACTACAATGAGCAGTTCTTC. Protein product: CASSELGGNYYNEQFF. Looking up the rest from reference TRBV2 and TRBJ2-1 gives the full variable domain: EPEVTQTPSHQVTQMGQEVILRCVPISNHLYFYWYRQILGQKVEFLVSFYNNEISEKSEIFDDQFSVERPDGSNFTLKIRSTKLEDSAMYFCASSELGGNYYNEQFFGPGTRLTVL.

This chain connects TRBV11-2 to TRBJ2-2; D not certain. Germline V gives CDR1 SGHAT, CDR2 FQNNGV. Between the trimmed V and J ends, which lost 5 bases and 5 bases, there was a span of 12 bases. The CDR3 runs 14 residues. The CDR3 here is CASSQGLVTGELFF. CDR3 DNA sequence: TGTGCCAGCAGCCAAGGCCTAGTAACCGGGGAGCTGTTTTTT.

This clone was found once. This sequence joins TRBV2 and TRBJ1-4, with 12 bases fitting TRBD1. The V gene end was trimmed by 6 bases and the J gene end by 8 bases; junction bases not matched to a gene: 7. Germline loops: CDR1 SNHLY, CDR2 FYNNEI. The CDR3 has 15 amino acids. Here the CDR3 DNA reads TGTGCCAGCAGGACCGTCGGGACAGGGGGCGAAAAACTGTTTTTT. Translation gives CASRTVGTGGEKLFF.

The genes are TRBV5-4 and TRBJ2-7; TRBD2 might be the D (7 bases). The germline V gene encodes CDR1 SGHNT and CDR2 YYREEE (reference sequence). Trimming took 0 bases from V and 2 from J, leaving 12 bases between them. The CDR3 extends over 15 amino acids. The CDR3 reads CASSLGGGGTYEQYF. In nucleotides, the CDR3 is TGTGCCAGCAGCTTGGGGGGGGGCGGCACCTACGAGCAGTACTTC.

The CDR3 DNA sequence: TGTGCCAGCAGCTTAGCAGAGGAGGTTTTCTTC. Residues: CASSLAEEVFF. The chain links TRBV13 to TRBJ2-1; D possibly corresponds to TRBD2 (5 bases). CDR1 is PRHDT, CDR2 FYEKMQ, per germline (reference sequence). The V end was cut by 1 base, the J end by 16 bases, with 11 bases between. The CDR3 has 11 residues.

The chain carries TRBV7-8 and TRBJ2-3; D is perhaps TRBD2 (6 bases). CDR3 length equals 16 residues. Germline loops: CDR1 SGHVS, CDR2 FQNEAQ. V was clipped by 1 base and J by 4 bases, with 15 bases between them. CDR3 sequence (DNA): TGTGCCAGCAGCTTAGTGCGGGCGGGATGGGCAGATACGCAGTATTTT. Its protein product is CASSLVRAGWADTQYF.

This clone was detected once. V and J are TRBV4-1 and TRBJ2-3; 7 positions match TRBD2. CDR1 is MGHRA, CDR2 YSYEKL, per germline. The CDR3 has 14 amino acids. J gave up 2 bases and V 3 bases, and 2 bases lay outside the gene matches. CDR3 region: CASSQTSLTDTQYF. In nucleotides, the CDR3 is TGCGCCAGCAGCCAGACTAGCCTCACAGATACGCAGTATTTT.

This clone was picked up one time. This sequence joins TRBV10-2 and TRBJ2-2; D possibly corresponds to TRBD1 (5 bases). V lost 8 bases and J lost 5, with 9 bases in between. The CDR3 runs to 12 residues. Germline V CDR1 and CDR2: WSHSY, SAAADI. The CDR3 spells CASEKGTGELFF. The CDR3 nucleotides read TGCGCCAGCGAAAAGGGGACCGGGGAGCTGTTTTTT.

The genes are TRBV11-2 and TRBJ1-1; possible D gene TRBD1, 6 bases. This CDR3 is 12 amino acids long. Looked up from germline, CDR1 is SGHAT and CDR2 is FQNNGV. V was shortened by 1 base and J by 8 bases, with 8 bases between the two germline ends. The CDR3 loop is CASSLVGTEAFF. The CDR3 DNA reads TGTGCCAGCAGCTTAGTGGGGACAGAAGCTTTCTTT.

Written as DNA, the CDR3 is TGTGCCAGCAGGAGAGGTTCCTACGAGCAGTACTTC. Translation: CASRRGSYEQYF. The chain joins TRBV27 to TRBJ2-7; unclear D gene. This CDR3 has 12 amino acids. Between the trimmed V and J ends, which lost 6 bases and 1 base, there was a span of 7 bases. The V gene's germline CDR1 is MNHEY and CDR2 SMNVEV (reference sequence).

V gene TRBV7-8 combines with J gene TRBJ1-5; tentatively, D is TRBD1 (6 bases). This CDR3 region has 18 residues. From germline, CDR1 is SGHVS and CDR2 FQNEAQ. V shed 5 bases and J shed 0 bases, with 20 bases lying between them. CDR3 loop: CASSLSGTTYYSNQPQHF. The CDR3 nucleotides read TGTGCCAGCAGCCTCTCCGGGACAACCTATTATAGCAATCAGCCCCAGCATTTT.

CDR3 nucleotides: TGTGCCAGCAGATCTAAAGGGGAAAGTTACACTGAAGCTTTCTTT. Translated: CASRSKGESYTEAFF. This rearrangement joins TRBV25-1 to TRBJ1-1; possible D gene TRBD1, 5 bases. This CDR3 spans 15 amino acids. V dropped 6 bases and J dropped 3 bases, with 17 bases sitting between them. Germline CDR1 is MGHDK and CDR2 is SYGVNS. Combining the CDR3 with reference TRBV25-1 and TRBJ1-1 gives the whole variable domain EADIYQTPRYLVIGTGKKITLECSQTMGHDKMYWYQQDPGMELHLIHYSYGVNSTEKGDLSSESTVSRIRTEHFPLTLESARPSHTSQYLCASRSKGESYTEAFFGQGTRLTVV.

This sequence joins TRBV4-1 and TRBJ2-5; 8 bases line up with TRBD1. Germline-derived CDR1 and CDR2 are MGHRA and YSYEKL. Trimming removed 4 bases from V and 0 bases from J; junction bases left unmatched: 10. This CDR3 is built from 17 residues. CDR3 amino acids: CASSLKTGALNQETQYF. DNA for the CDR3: TGCGCCAGCAGCCTCAAGACAGGGGCCCTCAACCAAGAGACCCAGTACTTC.

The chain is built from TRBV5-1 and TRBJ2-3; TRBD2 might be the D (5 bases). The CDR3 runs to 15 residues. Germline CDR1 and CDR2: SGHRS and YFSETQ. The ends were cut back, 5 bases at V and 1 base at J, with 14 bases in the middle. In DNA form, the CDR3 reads TGCGCCAGCAGGATGACCGGGAAGGGCACAGATACGCAGTATTTT. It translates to CASRMTGKGTDTQYF.

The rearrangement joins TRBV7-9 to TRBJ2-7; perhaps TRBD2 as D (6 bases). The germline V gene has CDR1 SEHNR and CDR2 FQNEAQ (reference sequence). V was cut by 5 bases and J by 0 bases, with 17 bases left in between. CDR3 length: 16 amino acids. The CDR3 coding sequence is TGTGCCAGCAGCATAGGGCTAGCGTACCTCTCCTACGAGCAGTACTTC. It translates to CASSIGLAYLSYEQYF.

This chain's CDR3 is CASRKGQGPTYGYTF. In nucleotides, the CDR3 is TGTGCCAGCAGAAAAGGACAGGGCCCTACCTATGGCTACACCTTC. This chain joins TRBV27 and TRBJ1-2; 8 nucleotides align to TRBD1. Per germline, CDR1 MNHEY and CDR2 SMNVEV (reference sequence). CDR3 length equals 15 residues. J was trimmed by 4 bases and V by 6 bases; bases with no gene match: 10.